These 26 T cell receptor beta chains were sequenced from one sample in a study of cytotoxic CD8 clonotypes in ibrutinib-treated CLL. The method was immunoSEQ multiplex PCR; TCRdb's version includes in-frame clones alone and lacks a portion of them. The sample lists some 310,000 clones; around four fifths were seen once. This specimen consisted of PBMCs, obtained before ibrutinib treatment. The source of these receptors is a human donor with chronic lymphocytic leukemia.

The V and J genes are TRBV7-9 and TRBJ2-3, with D perhaps TRBD1 (5 bases). The CDR3 consists of 14 residues. The germline gives CDR1 SEHNR, CDR2 FQNEAQ (reference sequence). With 5 bases removed from V and 0 bases from J, the gap between germline ends came to 9 bases. Here the CDR3 reads CASSPTDSTDTQYF. The CDR3 DNA is TGTGCCAGCAGCCCGACAGATAGCACAGATACGCAGTATTTT.

The chain combines TRBV6-1 with TRBJ2-1; a weak D match, TRBD2 (6 bases). V was shortened by 5 bases and J by 8 bases, with 16 bases between the two germline ends. The CDR3 has 14 amino acids. The germline gives CDR1 MNHNS, CDR2 SASEGT. CDR3 DNA sequence: TGTGCCAGCAGTACCCGGAGGGCTGAGGATGAGCAGTTCTTC. Encoded protein: CASSTRRAEDEQFF.

The chain recombines TRBV4-2 with TRBJ2-5; D is unclear. The CDR3 is 13 residues long. Germline V gives CDR1 LGHNA, CDR2 YNFKEQ. V was cut by 0 bases and J by 5 bases, with 7 bases left in between. The CDR3 nucleotides are TGTGCCAGCAGCCAAGAGCAGCGCGAGACCCAGTACTTC. Its translation: CASSQEQRETQYF.

This chain links TRBV25-1 with TRBJ2-3; TRBD2 might be the D (6 bases). This CDR3 is built from 15 residues. Germline lookup yields CDR1 MGHDK and CDR2 SYGVNS. Trimming stripped 5 bases from V and 1 base from J, with 13 bases between. CDR3 region: CASSLRGAGTDTQYF. Written as DNA, the CDR3 is TGTGCCAGCAGTCTCCGCGGGGCGGGCACAGATACGCAGTATTTT.

This chain uses TRBV7-2 with TRBJ2-7, with D uncertain. CDR1 is SGHTA, CDR2 FQGNSA, per germline. V lost 1 base and J 4 bases, leaving 17 bases between the germline ends. This CDR3 spans 16 amino acids. The CDR3 DNA sequence: TGTGCCAGCAGCTTAGATCCGACCGGATACCTGTACGAGCAGTACTTC. The encoded protein is CASSLDPTGYLYEQYF.

The chain recombines TRBV7-2 with TRBJ2-1, with TRBD1 as a possible D gene (5 bases). V was cut by 4 bases and J by 4 bases, with 20 bases left in between. The CDR3 extends over 17 amino acids. Germline V CDR1 and CDR2: SGHTA, FQGNSA. Here the CDR3 DNA reads TGTGCCAGCAGCTCCGAACCCGACAGAATTTATTACAATGAGCAGTTCTTC. It encodes CASSSEPDRIYYNEQFF.

This clone was observed a few times. V gene TRBV4-1 combines with J gene TRBJ1-5; the D is unclear. Looked up from germline, CDR1 is MGHRA and CDR2 is YSYEKL. V was shortened by 6 bases and J by 7 bases, with 13 bases between the two germline ends. The length of the CDR3 is 13 residues. CDR3 sequence reads: CASSGTATQPQHF. CDR3 bases: TGCGCCAGCAGTGGTACAGCCACACAGCCCCAGCATTTT.

The chain employs TRBV11-2 and TRBJ2-5; D is undetermined. The length of the CDR3 is 11 residues. The germline CDR1 and CDR2 sequences are SGHAT and FQNNGV. Trimming stripped 5 bases from V and 5 bases from J, with 6 bases between. This CDR3 reads CASSPGETQYF. In DNA, the CDR3 is TGTGCCAGCAGCCCGGGTGAGACCCAGTACTTC. Variable domain in full (rest from reference TRBV11-2 and TRBJ2-5): EAGVAQSPRYKIIEKRQSVAFWCNPISGHATLYWYQQILGQGPKLLIQFQNNGVVDDSQLPKDRFSAERLKGVDSTLKIQPAKLEDSAVYLCASSPGETQYFGPGTRLLVL.

The genes are TRBV9 and TRBJ1-2; unclear D gene. This CDR3 region has 13 residues. Trimming pared 4 bases from V and 4 bases from J, leaving 11 bases between. Germline CDR1 and CDR2: SGDLS and YYNGEE. The CDR3 region has the DNA TGTGCCAGCAGCCCCCCGGAGGCCTATGGCTACACCTTC. It translates to CASSPPEAYGYTF.

This sequence joins TRBV5-1 and TRBJ1-4, with D perhaps TRBD1 (6 bases). CDR3 size: 14 residues. CDR1 and CDR2 (germline): SGHRS, YFSETQ. V lost 2 bases and J 8 bases, leaving 13 bases between the germline ends. The CDR3 DNA reads as TGCGCCAGCAGCTTCACAGGGAGAGGGGAAAAACTGTTTTTT. As protein: CASSFTGRGEKLFF.

The genes are TRBV29-1 and TRBJ2-7; D remains ambiguous. V lost 5 bases, J lost 3 bases, and 11 bases lay in between. This CDR3 comprises 12 residues. Germline V lookup: CDR1 SQVTM, CDR2 ANQGSEA. CDR3 loop: CSVILFGYEQYF. CDR3 bases: TGCAGCGTTATTTTGTTCGGCTACGAGCAGTACTTC.

The chain recombines TRBV5-1 with TRBJ2-5; D may match TRBD1 or TRBD2 (6 bases each). The V and J ends lost 0 bases and 1 base respectively, with 10 bases between them. Germline loops: CDR1 SGHRS, CDR2 YFSETQ. The CDR3 totals 15 residues. The CDR3 is CASSLARGPQETQYF. The CDR3 DNA sequence: TGCGCCAGCAGCTTGGCCCGGGGGCCCCAAGAGACCCAGTACTTC.

The chain is built from TRBV29-1 and TRBJ2-2; maybe TRBD1 (6 bases). The CDR3 extends over 12 amino acids. CDR1 SQVTM and CDR2 ANQGSEA come from the germline V gene. The V gene lost 7 bases and the J gene lost 5 bases, with 11 bases spanning the gap. CDR3 amino acids: CSAWTATGELFF. The DNA of the CDR3 is TGCAGCGCCTGGACAGCTACCGGGGAGCTGTTTTTT.

This chain connects TRBV19 to TRBJ2-1; D gene ambiguous. Trimming shortened V by 2 bases and J by 0 bases, and 8 bases separated the two germline ends. This CDR3 is built from 15 residues. Germline CDR1 and CDR2: LNHDA and SQIVND (reference sequence). CDR3 in DNA: TGTGCCAGTAGTATAAGTTTCATCTCCTACAATGAGCAGTTCTTC. The encoded protein is CASSISFISYNEQFF.

This clone was seen more than once but under ten times. The chain recombines TRBV11-1 with TRBJ2-2; the match to TRBD1 covers 8 bases. Unmatched junction bases numbered 3, after V lost 3 bases and J lost 0 bases. There are 16 residues in the CDR3. The V gene's germline CDR1 is SGHAT and CDR2 FQDESV (reference sequence). CDR3 coding DNA: TGTGCCAGCAGCTTCCGGACAGGGCCGAACACCGGGGAGCTGTTTTTT. This codes for CASSFRTGPNTGELFF.

The chain has TRBV5-1 and TRBJ2-5, with 11 bases aligning to TRBD2. The CDR3 has 16 amino acids. Germline CDR1 reads SGHRS; CDR2 reads YFSETQ. V lost 1 base, J lost 5 bases, and 7 bases stayed unmatched. Here the CDR3 DNA reads TGCGCCAGCAGCTTGATGCTAGCGGGAGGTTTGGAGACCCAGTACTTC. Protein product: CASSLMLAGGLETQYF.

CDR3 nucleotide sequence: TGTGCCAGCAGTATACTAGCGGGCTCCTACGAGCAGTACTTC. Its translation is CASSILAGSYEQYF. The gene calls are TRBV28 and TRBJ2-7, with 9 nucleotides matching TRBD2. V was pared by 5 bases and J by 0 bases, with 2 bases of the junction left unmatched. CDR1 and CDR2 (germline): MDHEN, SYDVKM. This CDR3 has 14 residues.

The chain has TRBV18 and TRBJ2-1, with TRBD2 matching 9 bases. The J segment lost 1 base and the V segment lost 6 bases, leaving 7 bases of the junction unmatched. Germline V gene lookup returns CDR1 KGHSH and CDR2 LQKENI. This CDR3 is built from 16 residues. The CDR3 nucleotides are TGTGCCAGCTCCCCCCCCGCGGGAGGGTCCTACAATGAGCAGTTCTTC. Protein product: CASSPPAGGSYNEQFF.

This clone was observed a handful of times. The V and J genes are TRBV19 and TRBJ2-5; 9 nucleotides agree with TRBD1. The CDR3 sequence is 16 residues long. The germline gives CDR1 LNHDA, CDR2 SQIVND (reference sequence). V shed 0 bases, J shed 8 bases, and the junction held 10 bases outside the gene matches. For the CDR3, the DNA is TGTGCCAGTAGTATAGATGTCGGGACAGGGAGGGGAACCCAGTACTTC. It is translated as CASSIDVGTGRGTQYF.

V is TRBV7-9 and J is TRBJ2-2; TRBD2 is a possible D gene (6 bases). The V gene lost 1 base and the J gene lost 4 bases, with 10 bases spanning the gap. This CDR3 has 15 residues. The germline CDR1 and CDR2 sequences are SEHNR and FQNEAQ (reference sequence). CDR3 nucleotide sequence: TGTGCCAGCAGCTTAGGGCTCGGGGGCACCGGGGAGCTGTTTTTT. Amino acid sequence: CASSLGLGGTGELFF. The complete variable domain, with remaining parts taken from reference TRBV7-9 and TRBJ2-2, reads DTGVSQNPRHKITKRGQNVTFRCDPISEHNRLYWYRQTLGQGPEFLTYFQNEAQLEKSRLLSDRFSAERPKGSFSTLEIQRTEQGDSAMYLCASSLGLGGTGELFFGEGSRLTVL.

This chain connects TRBV19 to TRBJ1-2; TRBD1 is a possible D gene (6 bases). Germline values: CDR1 LNHDA, CDR2 SQIVND (reference sequence). The CDR3 covers 14 residues. Deletions cut 3 bases from V and 5 bases from J, with 13 bases between. The DNA for the CDR3 is TGTGCCAGTAGTATCGACAGGACGTTATATGGCTACACCTTC. It codes for CASSIDRTLYGYTF.

The V gene is TRBV4-2, the J gene TRBJ2-5, with a tentative D call TRBD1 (6 bases). V was clipped by 4 bases and J by 0 bases, with 12 bases between them. Germline-derived CDR1 and CDR2 are LGHNA and YNFKEQ. This CDR3 comprises 15 residues. The CDR3 sequence is CASSLVQGNQETQYF. CDR3 bases: TGTGCCAGCAGCCTAGTACAGGGCAACCAAGAGACCCAGTACTTC.

V gene TRBV7-6 combines with J gene TRBJ1-1; D is uncertain. Germline V gene lookup returns CDR1 SGHVS and CDR2 FNYEAQ. V was clipped by 4 bases and J by 4 bases, with 10 bases between them. The CDR3 extends over 13 amino acids. CDR3 coding DNA: TGTGCCAGCAGCTACGCCGCGGGCACTGAAGCTTTCTTT. Residues: CASSYAAGTEAFF. Drawing the rest from reference TRBV7-6 and TRBJ1-1, the complete variable domain is GAGVSQSPRYKVTKRGQDVALRCDPISGHVSLYWYRQALGQGPEFLTYFNYEAQQDKSGLPNDRFSAERPEGSISTLTIQRTEQRDSAMYRCASSYAAGTEAFFGQGTRLTVV.

V usage is TRBV18 and J usage is TRBJ1-5; no definite D call. Germline V gene data show CDR1 as KGHSH and CDR2 as LQKENI. V lost 3 bases and J 4 bases, leaving 4 bases between the germline ends. This CDR3 region has 12 residues. CDR3 nucleotides: TGTGCCAGCTCACCCGCAAATCAGCCCCAGCATTTT. It translates to CASSPANQPQHF.

The V call is TRBV27, the J call TRBJ1-2; D unresolved. CDR1 and CDR2 (germline): MNHEY, SMNVEV (reference sequence). Trimming removed 2 bases at V and 8 bases at J, with 15 bases between. The CDR3 covers 14 residues. This CDR3 reads CASSLGPLEGGYTF. CDR3 nucleotide sequence: TGTGCCAGCAGTTTAGGACCCTTAGAGGGAGGCTACACCTTC.

This chain connects TRBV19 to TRBJ2-2, with 7 nucleotides matching TRBD2. With 5 bases clipped from V and 2 bases from J, the junction kept 5 bases outside the gene matches. The CDR3 is made up of 15 amino acids. The V gene's germline CDR1 is LNHDA and CDR2 SQIVND (reference sequence). The CDR3 loop is CASSRLAENTGELFF. Here the CDR3 DNA reads TGTGCCAGTAGTCGCCTAGCGGAAAACACCGGGGAGCTGTTTTTT.